This T cell receptor beta chain was recorded in a study of cytomegalovirus exposure and HLA in healthy donors. Study-wide findings and caveats: Only CMV serostatus was available as immune exposure information. There were some V segments, including TRBV6-2 and TRBV6-3, excluded as indistinguishable. A later analysis linked a missense variant in DCLRE1C to the trimming of TCR beta V and J genes.

Use of 60 Vbeta and 13 Jbeta primers characterized the PCR. Assay: immunoSEQ multiplex PCR; the TCRdb copy retains only in-frame clones and omits some. The table lists about 200,000 clones, around 80% of them singletons. A note on this clone: What it recognizes is unknown.

Though probably carrying unrecorded immune exposures, donors were nominally healthy at sampling. This CDR3 region has 17 residues. V was trimmed by 3 bases and J by 1 base, leaving 16 bases between them. Looked up from germline, CDR1 is MDHEN and CDR2 is SYDVKM. Sequenced sample: PBMCs. The TCR sequence derives from a woman aged 18-35 years in good health and CMV-seronegative. The rearrangement joins TRBV28 to TRBJ2-4, with D tentatively TRBD1 (5 bases). The CDR3 sequence is CASSLQGSYPAKNIQYF. CDR3 bases: TGTGCCAGCAGTTTGCAGGGTTCTTATCCTGCCAAAAACATTCAGTACTTC. Full variable domain (remainder filled in from reference TRBV28 and TRBJ2-4): DVKVTQSSRYLVKRTGEKVFLECVQDMDHENMFWYRQDPGLGLRLIYFSYDVKMKEKGDIPEGYSVSREKKERFSLILESASTNQTSMYLCASSLQGSYPAKNIQYFGAGTRLSVL.